The entry below gives a single TCR beta chain sequence along with its context. Its antigen remains unknown. This sample is drawn from a study of cytomegalovirus exposure and HLA in healthy donors. Findings of the study overall: Rarity characterized most TCR sequences, yet some public TCRs appeared in many donors.

The length of the CDR3 is 13 residues. V was clipped by 11 bases and J by 3 bases, with 14 bases between them. Germline values: CDR1 SEHNR, CDR2 FQNEAQ (reference sequence). Use of 60 Vbeta and 13 Jbeta primers characterized the PCR. The method was immunoSEQ multiplex PCR; TCRdb's version includes in-frame clones alone and lacks a portion of them. This table holds under 100,000 clones, about 78% found once. The TCR originated in a man between 45 and 60 years old in good health and CMV-seronegative. The sequenced material came from PBMCs. This chain joins TRBV7-9 and TRBJ1-5, with a tentative D call TRBD1 (6 bases). The CDR3 DNA reads TGTGCCGCAGGGGATGACTACAATCAGCCCCAGCATTTT. This encodes CAAGDDYNQPQHF.